The clone carrying this T cell receptor (beta chain) was seen once. The antigen is undetermined. The entry originates in a study of OX40 agonist ivuxolimab in advanced cancers. In the study overall: Ivuxolimab doses were 0.01, 0.1, 0.3, 1.5, 3 or 10 mg/kg every 2 weeks.

TCRdb's copy holds only in-frame clones and misses some; the assay was immunoSEQ multiplex PCR. The table includes some 51,000 clones, roughly 90% detected once. Study-wide findings and caveats: There was clonal expansion of CD4+ and CD8+ blood T cells by week 6 at 0.1 to 3.0 mg/kg.

J lost 6 bases, V lost 4 bases, and 6 bases had no gene match. CDR3 length: 16 amino acids. The germline gives CDR1 SGHAT, CDR2 FQNNGV. Systemic immunosuppression or autoimmune disease history was grounds to exclude patients. The receptor was derived from an adult with an advanced solid tumor such as melanoma, head and neck, liver or kidney cancer. This sample comprised CD4+ or CD8+ T cells sorted from blood, obtained in a trial of the OX40 agonist ivuxolimab. This rearrangement joins TRBV11-2 to TRBJ2-1; 13 bases map to TRBD2. The CDR3, as DNA: TGTGCCAGCAGCTCCACGACTAGCGGGGGGAGCAATGAGCAGTTCTTC. This encodes CASSSTTSGGSNEQFF.